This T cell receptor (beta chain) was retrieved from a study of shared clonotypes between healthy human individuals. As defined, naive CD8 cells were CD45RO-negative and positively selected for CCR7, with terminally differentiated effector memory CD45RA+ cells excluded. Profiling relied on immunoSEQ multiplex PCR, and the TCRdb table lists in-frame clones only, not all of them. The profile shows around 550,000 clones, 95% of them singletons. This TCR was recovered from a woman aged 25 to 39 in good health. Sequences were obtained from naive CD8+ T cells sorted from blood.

The CDR3 nucleotides are TGTGCCACCAGCCAACCGAGGACAGCGGCTAGACACGAGCAGTACTTC. As protein: CATSQPRTAARHEQYF. The chain joins TRBV15 to TRBJ2-7; D is possibly TRBD1 (6 bases). Trimming cost V 5 bases and J 5 bases, with 22 bases left between them. The CDR3 extends over 16 amino acids. CDR1 is LNHNV and CDR2 is YYDKDF in the germline V gene (reference sequence).